The 4 T cell receptor beta chains below come from one sample, sequenced in a study of T cell changes during pregnancy in multiple sclerosis. Only in-frame clones appear in the TCRdb table, and some are missing; sequencing was by immunoSEQ multiplex PCR. The sample lists 50,000 to 60,000 clones; nearly 95% were seen once. Material: CD4+ T cells from peripheral blood mononuclear cells, obtained in the second trimester of pregnancy. These receptors came from a female donor with multiple sclerosis, enrolled in a pregnancy study.

A single count supports this clone. V usage is TRBV7-2 and J usage is TRBJ1-1; possibly TRBD1 for D (6 bases). V was clipped by 6 bases and J by 4 bases, with 15 bases between them. Germline V gene data show CDR1 as SGHTA and CDR2 as FQGNSA. The CDR3 runs 14 residues. The CDR3 loop reads CASSRGGVGTEAFF. The DNA for the CDR3 is TGTGCCAGCAGTAGGGGGGGGGTCGGCACTGAAGCTTTCTTT.

This clone was seen more than once but under ten times. The V gene is TRBV20-1, the J gene TRBJ1-2; D call uncertain. This CDR3 has 10 residues. Between the trimmed V and J ends, which lost 5 bases and 6 bases, there was a span of 7 bases. Germline lookup yields CDR1 DFQATT and CDR2 SNEGSKA (reference sequence). The CDR3 bases are TGCAGTGCTTGGAGAGATGGCTACACCTTC. Translating gives CSAWRDGYTF.

This chain connects TRBV14 to TRBJ2-7; possibly TRBD2 for D (6 bases). Between the trimmed V and J ends, which lost 6 bases and 8 bases, there was a span of 14 bases. The germline CDR1 and CDR2 sequences are SGHDN and FVKESK. The CDR3 is 12 residues long. The CDR3 nucleotides read TGTGCCAGCAGTTACGGGGGTTCCAAGCAGTACTTC. Protein product: CASSYGGSKQYF. Full variable domain (remainder filled in from reference TRBV14 and TRBJ2-7): EAGVTQFPSHSVIEKGQTVTLRCDPISGHDNLYWYRRVMGKEIKFLLHFVKESKQDESGMPNNRFLAERTGGTYSTLKVQPAELEDSGVYFCASSYGGSKQYFGPGTRLTVT.

This clone was detected once. This chain uses TRBV28 with TRBJ2-1; D is perhaps TRBD1 (6 bases). Trimming cost V 6 bases and J 5 bases, with 20 bases left between them. There are 16 residues in the CDR3. Germline values: CDR1 MDHEN, CDR2 SYDVKM. The CDR3 loop reads CASSYVVWGPDNEQFF. CDR3 nucleotide sequence: TGTGCCAGCAGCTATGTAGTTTGGGGGCCCGACAATGAGCAGTTCTTC.